The clone carrying this T cell receptor beta chain was recorded many times. Its specificity is not known. This specimen belongs to a study of CD8 T cells in ankylosing spondylitis. The germline gives CDR1 LGHNA, CDR2 YNFKEQ. The CDR3 length is 15 residues. Trimming took off 1 base at V and 5 bases at J, with 14 bases between the two ends. Using quantitative 5'-RACE with molecular barcodes, the authors made TCR beta libraries. TCRdb re-derived calls from the 5' RACE reads in MiXCR, one entry per CDR3 protein. The sample carries around 490,000 distinct CDR3 sequences, roughly 5.2% recorded once. Study-level points and caveats: For ankylosing spondylitis blood, a TCR beta motif of several highly homologous variants appeared characteristic. According to the report, clones linked to the disease were significantly enriched in matched synovial fluid samples taken from ankylosing spondylitis patients. In the blood and synovial fluid of reactive arthritis, some motif variants had been previously reported.

V and J are TRBV4-2 and TRBJ1-2, with D possibly matching TRBD1 (5 bases). Material: blood, either unsorted or a sorted T cell fraction (not recorded which). The receptor's source is a male donor with ankylosing spondylitis. In nucleotides, the CDR3 is TGTGCCAGCAGCCAAGCAGCGGGGCGCGAATATGGCTACACCTTC. This codes for CASSQAAGREYGYTF.